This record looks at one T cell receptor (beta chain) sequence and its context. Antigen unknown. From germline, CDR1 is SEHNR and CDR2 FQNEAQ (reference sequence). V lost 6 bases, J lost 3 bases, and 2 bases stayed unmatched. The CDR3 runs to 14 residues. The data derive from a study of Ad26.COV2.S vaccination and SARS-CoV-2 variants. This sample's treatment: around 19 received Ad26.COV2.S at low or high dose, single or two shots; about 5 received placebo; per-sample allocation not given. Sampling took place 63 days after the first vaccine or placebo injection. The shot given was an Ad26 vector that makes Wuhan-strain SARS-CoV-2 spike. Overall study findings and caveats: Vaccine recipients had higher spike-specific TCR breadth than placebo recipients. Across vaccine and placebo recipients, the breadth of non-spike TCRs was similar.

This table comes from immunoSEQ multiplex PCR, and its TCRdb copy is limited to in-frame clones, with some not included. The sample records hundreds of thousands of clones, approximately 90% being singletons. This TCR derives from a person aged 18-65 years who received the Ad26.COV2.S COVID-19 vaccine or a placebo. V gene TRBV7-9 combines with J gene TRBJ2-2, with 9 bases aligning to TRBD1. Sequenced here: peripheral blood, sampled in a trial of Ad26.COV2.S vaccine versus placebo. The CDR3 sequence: CASSGTGYTGELFF. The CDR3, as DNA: TGTGCCAGCAGTGGGACAGGGTACACCGGGGAGCTGTTTTTT.